This T cell receptor (beta chain) was captured by sequencing in a study of T-cell reconstitution after alpha-beta-depleted transplantation in children. On this clonotype itself: What it binds is not known.

The V gene lost 7 bases and the J gene lost 5 bases, with 13 bases spanning the gap. Per the germline V gene, CDR1 is MNHEY and CDR2 is SVGEGT. The CDR3 spans 13 residues. The authors prepared the TCRbeta library with unique molecular identifiers. A single record per CDR3 protein comes from TCRdb applying MiXCR to the PCR reads. Here the sample spans fewer than 700,000 distinct CDR3 sequences, 10% to 15% being singletons. Study outcomes and limitations: T-cell numbers and diversity one year post-transplant derived largely from freshly generated T cells. Alpha-beta T cells about two months after transplant reportedly derived from several hundred expanded graft clones.

The V and J genes are TRBV6-2 or TRBV6-3 and TRBJ2-3, with a tentative D call TRBD2 (6 bases). The sequence was obtained from a male patient aged 10-17 years who had a stem cell transplant for acute myeloid leukemia, so the T cells may come from the graft donor. The sequencing here drew on PBMCs, mostly from graft donor cells, taken 360 days after TCRalphabeta/CD19-depleted stem cell transplant. This CDR3 reads CASTRDLGDTQYF. CDR3 bases: TGTGCCAGCACCCGGGACTTGGGAGATACGCAGTATTTT.